The clone carrying this TCR beta chain was observed a few times. Its antigen is not known. The source of the sample is a study of tumour-infiltrating T cells in Burkitt lymphoma. Study-wide results and caveats: Public clonotypes, several, appeared across numerous Burkitt lymphoma patients.

The CDR3 has 14 amino acids. The germline CDR1 and CDR2 sequences are SNHLY and FYNNEI. Trimming took 6 bases from V and 0 from J; bases not matched to a gene: 5. Libraries were prepared by immunoSEQ multiplex PCR; TCRdb keeps only in-frame clonotypes and omits some of them. The table shows 1,000 or so clones, with over 15% occurring only once. The sequenced sample consisted of tumor tissue. This clonotype was sampled from a human donor with Burkitt lymphoma. The chain uses TRBV2 and TRBJ2-7; 7 positions agree with TRBD1. CDR3 in amino acids: CASRETGSSYEQYF. In nucleotides, the CDR3 is TGTGCCAGCAGGGAGACAGGGAGCTCCTACGAGCAGTACTTC.